What follows is one T cell receptor beta chain and its context. Profiling relied on immunoSEQ multiplex PCR, and the TCRdb table lists in-frame clones only, not all of them. The sample records some 77,000 clones, around 90% being singletons. The CDR3 covers 15 residues. The germline V gene encodes CDR1 MNHEY and CDR2 SVGAGI. V was pared by 8 bases and J by 2 bases, with 9 bases of the junction left unmatched. This record belongs to a study of technical replicates of blood from four donors. Source material: T cells isolated from PBMCs. The receptor comes from a human donor in good health. The chain links TRBV6-5 to TRBJ1-2; TRBD1 agrees at 9 bases. The CDR3: CASYETGGGNYGYTF. The DNA of the CDR3 is TGTGCCAGCTATGAAACAGGGGGCGGAAACTATGGCTACACCTTC.